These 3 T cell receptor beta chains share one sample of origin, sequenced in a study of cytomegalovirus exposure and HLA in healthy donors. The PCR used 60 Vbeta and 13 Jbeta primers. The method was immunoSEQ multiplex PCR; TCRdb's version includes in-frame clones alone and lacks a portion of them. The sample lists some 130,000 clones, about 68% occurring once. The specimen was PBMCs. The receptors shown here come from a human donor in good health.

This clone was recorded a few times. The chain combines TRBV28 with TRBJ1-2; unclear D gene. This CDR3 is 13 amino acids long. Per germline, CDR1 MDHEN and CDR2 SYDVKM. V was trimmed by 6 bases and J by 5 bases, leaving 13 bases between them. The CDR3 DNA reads TGTGCCAGCAGCTCAGAGGTTCTATATGGCTACACCTTC. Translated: CASSSEVLYGYTF.

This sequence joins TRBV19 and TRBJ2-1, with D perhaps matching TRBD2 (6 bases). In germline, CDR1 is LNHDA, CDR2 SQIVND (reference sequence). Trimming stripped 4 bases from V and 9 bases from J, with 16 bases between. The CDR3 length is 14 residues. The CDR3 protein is CASSTASGVSEQFF. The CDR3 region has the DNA TGTGCCAGTAGTACCGCCTCGGGGGTCTCTGAGCAGTTCTTC.

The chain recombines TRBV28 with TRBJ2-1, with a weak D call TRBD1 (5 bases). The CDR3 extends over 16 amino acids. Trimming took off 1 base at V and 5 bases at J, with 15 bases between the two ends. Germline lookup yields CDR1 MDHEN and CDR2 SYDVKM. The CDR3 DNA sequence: TGTGCCAGCAGTTTATCAGGGCAGTCACTTGACAATGAGCAGTTCTTC. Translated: CASSLSGQSLDNEQFF.